Below are 2 T cell receptor beta chains sequenced from a single sample in a study of blood T cells in healthy people across ages. Together with a sample-barcoded 5' primer, a J-beta primer mix was included in a second PCR lasting roughly 6 to 12 cycles. TCRdb fed the 5' RACE reads into MiXCR, producing one record per CDR3 protein. Altogether about 830,000 distinct CDR3 sequences are present, about 59% being singletons, with the ten largest covering around 30%. Sequencing was performed on blood. These receptors all stem from a man younger than 45 in good health.

Concerning this clonotype itself: The junction and the germline gene differ at one end; a read error may be behind it. The V call is TRBV20-1, the J call TRBJ2-5; D gene ambiguous. In germline, CDR1 is DFQATT, CDR2 SNEGSKA (reference sequence). This CDR3 comprises 13 residues. CDR3 loop: CSARDREQETQYF. The CDR3 bases are TGCAGTGCTAGAGATCGTGAGCAAGAGACCCAATACTTC.

V usage is TRBV7-9 and J usage is TRBJ1-4; possibly TRBD1 for D (6 bases). V shed 5 bases and J shed 7 bases, with 11 bases lying between them. The CDR3 is 13 residues long. Germline CDR1 SEHNR, CDR2 FQNEAQ (reference sequence). CDR3 nucleotides: TGTGCCAGCAGCCTACAGGGATTTGAAAAACTGTTTTTT. Translating gives CASSLQGFEKLFF.